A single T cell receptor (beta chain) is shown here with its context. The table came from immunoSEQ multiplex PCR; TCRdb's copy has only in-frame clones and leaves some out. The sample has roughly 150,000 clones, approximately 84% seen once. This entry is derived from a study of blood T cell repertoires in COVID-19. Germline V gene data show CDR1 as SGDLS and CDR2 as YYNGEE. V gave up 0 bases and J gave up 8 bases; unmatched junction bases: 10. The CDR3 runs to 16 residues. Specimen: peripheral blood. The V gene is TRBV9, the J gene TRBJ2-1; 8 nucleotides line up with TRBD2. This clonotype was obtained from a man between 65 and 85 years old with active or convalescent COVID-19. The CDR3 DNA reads TGTGCCAGCAGCGTAGGTACGGGAGGGCCTGTACATGAGCAGTTCTTC. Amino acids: CASSVGTGGPVHEQFF. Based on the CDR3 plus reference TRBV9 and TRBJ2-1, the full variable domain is DSGVTQTPKHLITATGQRVTLRCSPRSGDLSVYWYQQSLDQGLQFLIQYYNGEERAKGNILERFSAQQFPDLHSELNLSSLELGDSALYFCASSVGTGGPVHEQFFGPGTRLTVL.